One and the same sample provided the 15 T cell receptor delta chains below, sequenced in a study of Vδ1+ human thymocytes. Extracted RNA was reverse transcribed into cDNA. Multiplex PCR used pooled V-gene forward primers and a constant-region reverse primer to amplify CDR3s. TCRdb reprocessed the multiplex PCR reads through CATT. In the table there are about 75,000 delta-chain clones, around 30% of which are singletons. Antigens for these TCRs are unknown. General observations from the study: In the thymus, TRG and TRD repertoires looked highly polyclonal with Gaussian CDR3 lengths.

The specimen sequenced was Vdelta1+ gamma-delta thymocytes from the thymus. Subset in this sample: FACS-sorted CD3+ TCRalphabeta- TCRVdelta1+ TCRVdelta2- thymocytes. The origin of the receptors is a boy under two years old who had congenital heart surgery.

The genes are TRDV1 and TRDJ1, with unresolved D. V was trimmed by 2 bases and J by 0 bases, leaving 13 bases between them. The CDR3 totals 16 residues. CDR1 is TSWWSYY and CDR2 is QGS in the germline V gene. CDR3 bases: TGTGCTCTTGGGGAAGTATGGGAGGACGACACCGATAAACTCATCTTT. Residues: CALGEVWEDDTDKLIF.

In this sample, this clone turned up a few times. The chain combines TRDV1 with TRDJ1; 9 bases match TRDD3. V shed 0 bases and J 4 bases; nucleotides not matched to a gene: 15. The CDR3 extends over 19 amino acids. Germline lookup yields CDR1 TSWWSYY and CDR2 QGS. The CDR3 DNA reads TGTGCTCTTGGGGAACTATTCCAGCACTGGGGGAGGTACAGCGATAAACTCATCTTT. It translates to CALGELFQHWGRYSDKLIF.

This clone came up a few times. The V gene is TRDV1, the J gene TRDJ1, with 11 positions matching TRDD3. Germline CDR1 and CDR2: TSWWSYY and QGS. With 5 bases clipped from V and 0 bases from J, the junction kept 23 bases outside the gene matches. There are 22 residues in the CDR3. The CDR3 sequence: CALGPHPVYDWGIRAYTDKLIF. The DNA for the CDR3 is TGTGCTCTTGGGCCCCACCCCGTGTACGACTGGGGGATAAGGGCGTACACCGATAAACTCATCTTT.

The rearrangement uses TRDV1 and TRDJ1; TRDD3 aligns across 8 bases. Germline values: CDR1 TSWWSYY, CDR2 QGS. Trimming at V came to 5 bases and at J to 3 bases, leaving 26 bases not matched to a gene. The CDR3 covers 21 residues. The CDR3 is CALGSRPDSTSWGYFADKLIF. The DNA for the CDR3 is TGTGCTCTTGGGAGTCGGCCTGACTCTACATCCTGGGGATACTTTGCCGATAAACTCATCTTT.

This clone was counted between two and nine times. The chain employs TRDV1 and TRDJ1; the match to TRDD3 covers 12 bases. V gave up 3 bases and J gave up 2 bases; unmatched junction bases: 25. CDR3 length equals 23 residues. CDR1 TSWWSYY and CDR2 QGS come from the germline V gene. DNA of the CDR3: TGTGCTCTTGGGGACCTCTTTCCGCGTTACTGGGGGATACCGGGTCTGGGAACCGATAAACTCATCTTT. Translation gives CALGDLFPRYWGIPGLGTDKLIF.

This clone has just a few counts. V usage is TRDV1 and J usage is TRDJ1, with D perhaps TRDD2 (6 bases). CDR3 length: 15 residues. Trimming removed 5 bases from V and 11 bases from J, with 24 bases in between. In germline, CDR1 is TSWWSYY, CDR2 QGS. The CDR3: CALGSKKVLPGCLIF. DNA of the CDR3: TGTGCTCTTGGGTCAAAAAAGGTGCTTCCTGGTTGCCTCATCTTT.

The rearrangement joins TRDV1 to TRDJ1; possibly TRDD3 for D (5 bases). With 4 bases removed from V and 0 bases from J, the gap between germline ends came to 21 bases. The CDR3 loop spans 18 amino acids. Germline V gives CDR1 TSWWSYY, CDR2 QGS. In DNA form, the CDR3 reads TGTGCTCTTGGGGGCACAATAATCGAGGGGGCCTACACCGATAAACTCATCTTT. It specifies CALGGTIIEGAYTDKLIF.

The V and J genes are TRDV1 and TRDJ1, with 8 bases fitting TRDD3. The germline CDR1 and CDR2 sequences are TSWWSYY and QGS. The CDR3 contains 19 residues. V shed 3 bases, J shed 0 bases, and the junction held 15 bases outside the gene matches. DNA for the CDR3: TGTGCTCTTGGGGACCCCTTCCGAAGGGGATACCTGTACACCGATAAACTCATCTTT. It translates to CALGDPFRRGYLYTDKLIF.

This clone showed up just once. Its ends do not fully match the called genes, so a read error is possible. The J gene is TRDJ1, the V gene TRDV1, with D maybe TRDD2 (6 bases). The CDR3 has 18 residues. Per the germline V gene, CDR1 is TSWWSYY and CDR2 is QGS. CDR3 loop: CARGEPVPSRRYTDKLIF. CDR3 nucleotide sequence: TGTGCTCGTGGGGAACCAGTTCCTTCCCGCAGGTACACCGATAAACTCATCTTT.

This clone was found a few times. This sequence joins TRDV1 and TRDJ1; 10 nucleotides align to TRDD3. Germline trimming cut 5 bases from V and 1 base from J; bases unmatched to any gene: 16. Germline V CDR1 and CDR2: TSWWSYY, QGS. The CDR3 spans 19 residues. This CDR3 reads CALGPRRGWGDTRTDKLIF. CDR3 bases: TGTGCTCTTGGGCCCCGGAGGGGATGGGGGGATACGCGCACCGATAAACTCATCTTT.

Regarding this clone: One junction end disagrees with the germline gene, perhaps due to a read error. J is TRDJ2 and V is TRDV2, with 7 bases matching TRDD3. Germline CDR1 is GEAIGNYY and CDR2 is EKD. The CDR3 runs to 19 residues. CDR3 nucleotide sequence: TGTGCCTGTGACACCTCAGCAGAGGGGGGATCTGATTTGACAACACAACTCTTCTTT. Translating it yields CACDTSAEGGSDLTTQLFF.

V usage is TRDV1 and J usage is TRDJ1; 9 bases map to TRDD3. The CDR3 totals 19 residues. Germline-derived CDR1 and CDR2 are TSWWSYY and QGS. With 3 bases clipped from V and 1 base from J, the junction kept 15 bases outside the gene matches. The CDR3 nucleotides read TGTGCTCTTGGGGAGCTTGTACTGGTCTGGGGGATGCTCACCGATAAACTCATCTTT. It codes for CALGELVLVWGMLTDKLIF.

This clone was counted a few times. The V and J genes are TRDV1 and TRDJ1, with a possible D match to TRDD3 (6 bases). Germline assignment: CDR1 TSWWSYY and CDR2 QGS. The CDR3 sequence is 18 residues long. V was clipped by 1 base and J by 0 bases, with 18 bases between them. The DNA of the CDR3 is TGTGCTCTTGGGGAACCGTCTTACCCTGGGGCGTACACCGATAAACTCATCTTT. Its translation is CALGEPSYPGAYTDKLIF.

This clone has a handful of counts. V gene TRDV1 combines with J gene TRDJ1, with D hard to call. Germline-derived CDR1 and CDR2 are TSWWSYY and QGS. Between the trimmed V and J ends, which lost 6 bases and 1 base, there was a span of 9 bases. The CDR3 sequence is 13 residues long. The CDR3 bases are TGTGCTCTTGGTTTCCCTGTCACCGATAAACTCATCTTT. It specifies CALGFPVTDKLIF.

V and J are TRDV1 and TRDJ1; TRDD3 agrees at 9 bases. CDR1 is TSWWSYY, CDR2 QGS, per germline. CDR3 length: 21 residues. The ends lost 1 base at V and 3 bases at J; junction bases unmatched: 21. CDR3 sequence (DNA): TGTGCTCTTGGGGAACCCCGGGGGATCTGTAGGCTGGGGGATGCAGCCGATAAACTCATCTTT. Encoded protein: CALGEPRGICRLGDAADKLIF.